The source of this T cell receptor beta chain is a study of T-cell reconstitution after alpha-beta-depleted transplantation in children. This CDR3 is 15 amino acids long. Trimming cost V 1 base and J 4 bases; bases outside gene matches: 2. The germline CDR1 and CDR2 sequences are LGHNA and YNFKEQ. Unique molecular identifiers tagged the TCRbeta library. TCRdb called the PCR reads again in MiXCR, with one record for every CDR3 protein. The sample records 500,000 to 600,000 distinct CDR3 sequences, approximately 29% being singletons. This chain uses TRBV4-2 with TRBJ2-2; TRBD2 aligns across 8 bases. The specimen comprised PBMCs from the stem cell graft donor, sampled from the stem cell graft. The TCR sequence derives from a human donor who donated a stem cell graft to a child with aplastic anemia. The CDR3 region has the DNA TGTGCCAGCAGCCAAGCCGGGAGGGCCACCGGGGAGCTGTTTTTT. It is translated as CASSQAGRATGELFF.